This TCR beta chain was captured by sequencing in a study of T cells expressing NK-cell markers. Study-wide points: Certain NKG2C+ T cell clones were expanded, and their HCMV specificity remained unclear. The same clonotypes also predominated in the CD3+CD56-NKG2C+ fraction of four donors.

UMIs accompanied the 5'RACE template switching by which TCR beta cDNA was made. TCRdb re-called the 5' RACE reads and shows each CDR3 protein once, DNA omitted. The sample data list about 460,000 distinct CDR3 sequences. The CDR3 is 15 amino acids. Germline assignment: CDR1 SGHVS and CDR2 FQNEAQ. For this clonotype: Its specificity is not known.

This chain joins TRBV7-8 and TRBJ2-1; TCRdb selects TRBD2, and the lack of DNA leaves this call unchecked. The source material was blood T cells: a sorted CD56 or NKG2C T cell subset, CD4+ or CD8+ T cells, or bulk PBMC T cells (not recorded which). This TCR was recovered from a woman between 45 and 60 years old in good health. This CDR3 is CASSSLPGGLNEQFF.